This T cell receptor beta chain stems from a study of beta chain features in type 1 diabetes. The study, taken as a whole, reports: Across all four CD4+ subsets, people with type 1 diabetes showed modestly shorter TCRB CDR3s.

The whole isolated RNA underwent reverse transcription, so sequencing captured expressed TCRB transcripts. The repertoire was sequenced with immunoSEQ multiplex PCR; TCRdb's copy has only in-frame clones and lacks some. The table records under 300,000 clones, roughly 22% of them present only once. This clone has only a few counts. Its antigen is still unknown. Between the trimmed V and J ends, which lost 4 bases and 8 bases, there was a span of 17 bases. This CDR3 region has 14 residues. The germline CDR1 and CDR2 sequences are GTSNPN and SVGIG (reference sequence). V is TRBV30 and J is TRBJ1-4; D is ambiguous. This receptor was taken from a woman in her forties with type 1 diabetes. Sequencing was performed on naive CD4+ T cells from blood. This chain's CDR3 is CAWTPRVVREKLFF. DNA of the CDR3: TGTGCCTGGACCCCGCGGGTGGTGCGAGAAAAACTGTTTTTT.